These 6 T cell receptor beta chains share one sample of origin, sequenced in a study of beta chain features in type 1 diabetes. All of the isolated RNA was reverse transcribed, so expressed TCRB transcripts were sequenced. Assay used: immunoSEQ multiplex PCR; TCRdb lists only in-frame clones, some missing. Of roughly 450,000 clones in the sample, roughly 10% were seen once. The sequenced sample was naive CD4+ T cells from blood. The receptors come from a woman aged 18-29 years in good health.

This clone turned up a few times. The V gene is TRBV10-3, the J gene TRBJ1-5; tentatively, D is TRBD1 (5 bases). The CDR3 runs 14 residues. The germline gives CDR1 ENHRY, CDR2 SYGVKD. V gave up 7 bases and J gave up 6 bases, with 16 bases separating them. CDR3 protein: CAIKGGAEGQPQHF. The CDR3 DNA is TGTGCCATCAAGGGAGGGGCTGAGGGTCAGCCCCAGCATTTT.

This clone was seen a few times. The V and J genes are TRBV4-1 and TRBJ2-1; D unresolved. V was cut by 0 bases and J by 9 bases, with 9 bases left in between. The CDR3 is 13 residues long. Looked up from germline, CDR1 is MGHRA and CDR2 is YSYEKL. CDR3 in amino acids: CASSQEGISEQFF. The CDR3 DNA sequence: TGCGCCAGCAGCCAAGAAGGGATCAGTGAGCAGTTCTTC.

This clone occurred a few times. This rearrangement joins TRBV29-1 to TRBJ2-2, with 9 positions matching TRBD2. V trimming: 7 bases; J trimming: 1 base; junction bases outside the gene matches: 7. Per germline, CDR1 SQVTM and CDR2 ANQGSEA. The CDR3 spans 15 residues. The CDR3 spells CSAYSGSLNTGELFF. The CDR3 bases are TGCAGCGCTTATAGCGGGAGTTTGAACACCGGGGAGCTGTTTTTT.

The genes are TRBV29-1 and TRBJ2-1, with no clear D. V shed 5 bases and J shed 0 bases, with 8 bases lying between them. The CDR3 covers 13 residues. From germline, CDR1 is SQVTM and CDR2 ANQGSEA. CDR3 in amino acids: CSVYLGSYNEQFF. CDR3 DNA sequence: TGCAGCGTTTACCTGGGCTCCTACAATGAGCAGTTCTTC.

This clone appeared a few times. The chain uses TRBV29-1 and TRBJ2-3; D ambiguous. The CDR3 totals 13 residues. The germline CDR1 and CDR2 sequences are SQVTM and ANQGSEA. V lost 7 bases, J lost 3 bases, and 14 bases lay in between. The CDR3 reads CSAHPLRTDTQYF. CDR3 in DNA: TGCAGCGCACACCCATTGAGGACAGATACGCAGTATTTT.

This clone was picked up a small number of times. The CDR3 DNA reads as TGCGCCAGCAGCCAAGTTGTCAGGGACACTGAAGCTTTCTTT. Translation: CASSQVVRDTEAFF. The chain combines TRBV4-1 with TRBJ1-1, with D tentatively TRBD1 (5 bases). The germline V gene has CDR1 MGHRA and CDR2 YSYEKL. This CDR3 spans 14 amino acids. Trimming took off 1 base at V and 3 bases at J, with 9 bases between the two ends.